This TCR beta chain was identified in a study of brain T cells in children with intractable seizures. Surgery cases with the highest brain T cell transcript signatures were chosen for sequencing. Before surgery, patients took at least one anti-epileptic drug. There are a few counts of this clone. Its antigen is undetermined. CDR3 length: 14 amino acids. Germline V gene lookup returns CDR1 SNHLY and CDR2 FYNNEI. V gave up 10 bases and J gave up 0 bases; unmatched junction bases: 8. Study-level results: Only CDR3 sequence similarity suggested viral specificity, without known HCMV serostatus. Clones missing pre-surgery may reflect undersampling of that blood sample.

Using immunoSEQ multiplex PCR, the repertoire was profiled, and TCRdb retains in-frame clones only, with some absent. This sample has more than 40,000 clones, with over 75% found just once. Sequencing used peripheral blood, obtained at surgery. The V and J genes are TRBV2 and TRBJ1-2; 7 bases are shared with TRBD1. The receptor was derived from a girl aged 2-10 years with tuberous sclerosis and intractable seizures. This CDR3 is CAILRDRANYGYTF. The CDR3 DNA sequence: TGTGCCATCCTGCGGGACAGAGCTAACTATGGCTACACCTTC.